This T cell receptor (beta chain) originates from a study of shared clonotypes between healthy human individuals. Naive CD8 cells, CD45RO-negative and positively selected for CCR7, excluded terminally differentiated effector memory CD45RA+ cells. The CDR3 covers 13 residues. Trimming cost V 1 base and J 9 bases, with 10 bases left between them. The germline V gene encodes CDR1 SGHDN and CDR2 FVKESK. Some clones are missing from TCRdb's copy, which holds only in-frame ones; the method was immunoSEQ multiplex PCR. The sample has more than 550,000 clones; approximately 90% are singletons. The sample taken for sequencing was naive CD8+ T cells sorted from blood. The clonotype comes from a man aged 30-40 years in good health. The genes are TRBV14 and TRBJ2-1; D may be TRBD1 or TRBD2 (5 bases each). CDR3 bases: TGTGCCAGCAGCCAAGTCACGGGGACTGAGCAGTTCTTC. Translation: CASSQVTGTEQFF.